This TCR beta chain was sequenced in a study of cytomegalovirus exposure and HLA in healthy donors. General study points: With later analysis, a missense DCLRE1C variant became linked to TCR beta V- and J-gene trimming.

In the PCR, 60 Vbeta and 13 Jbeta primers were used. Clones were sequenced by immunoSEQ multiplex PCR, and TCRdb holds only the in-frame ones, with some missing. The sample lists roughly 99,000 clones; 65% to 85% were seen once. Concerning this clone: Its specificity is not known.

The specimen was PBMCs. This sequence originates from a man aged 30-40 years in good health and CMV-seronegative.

The CDR3 DNA reads TGCGCCAGCGGGCGGACAGCAGATTCACCCCTCCACTTT. As protein: CASGRTADSPLHF. J is TRBJ1-6 and V is TRBV4-1; D is possibly TRBD1 (6 bases). Looked up from germline, CDR1 is MGHRA and CDR2 is YSYEKL. Trimming cost V 8 bases and J 8 bases, with 13 bases left between them. The CDR3 is 13 amino acids.